The 7 T cell receptor beta chains reported below all come from one sample, sequenced in a study of T-cell reconstitution after alpha-beta-depleted transplantation in children. Library preparation (for TCRbeta) was performed with unique molecular identifiers. TCRdb passed the PCR reads through MiXCR, listing each CDR3 protein once. The sample includes some 390,000 distinct CDR3 sequences, around 21% seen only once; the top ten take 3.8%. The sequences come from PBMCs from the stem cell graft donor, collected from the stem cell graft. The receptors were sampled from a human donor who donated a stem cell graft to a child with acute myeloid leukemia.

This clonotype came up many times. The J gene is TRBJ1-5, the V gene TRBV5-1; a possible D gene is TRBD1 (6 bases). Germline V gene lookup returns CDR1 SGHRS and CDR2 YFSETQ. Trimming shortened V by 3 bases and J by 6 bases, and 13 bases separated the two germline ends. The CDR3 is 14 residues long. CDR3 DNA sequence: TGCGCCAGCAGCTCCACAGGGCACGGTCAGCCCCAGCATTTT. This gives the protein CASSSTGHGQPQHF.

V and J are TRBV28 and TRBJ2-3, with TRBD2 as a possible D gene (5 bases). CDR3 size: 15 residues. The germline V gene encodes CDR1 MDHEN and CDR2 SYDVKM. V shed 3 bases and J shed 0 bases, with 10 bases lying between them. Written as DNA, the CDR3 is TGTGCCAGCAGTTTCCTAGCACCGAGCACAGATACGCAGTATTTT. Translating gives CASSFLAPSTDTQYF.

V is TRBV7-6 and J is TRBJ2-1, with D hard to call. V gave up 8 bases and J gave up 0 bases, with 14 bases separating them. Per the germline V gene, CDR1 is SGHVS and CDR2 is FNYEAQ. The CDR3 contains 15 residues. The CDR3 DNA sequence: TGTGCCAGCGCCCAGTCCCAGACCTCCTACAATGAGCAGTTCTTC. It codes for CASAQSQTSYNEQFF.

The CDR3 DNA is TGTGCCAGCAGCCCTTCGGGACAGGGTACCCACGAGCAGTACTTC. This encodes CASSPSGQGTHEQYF. The V call is TRBV9, the J call TRBJ2-7, with 9 bases that match TRBD1. The trim removed 4 bases at V and 5 bases at J, leaving 10 bases unmatched. This CDR3 is 15 amino acids long. Germline assignment: CDR1 SGDLS and CDR2 YYNGEE.

This clonotype was seen a handful of times. The chain combines TRBV5-6 with TRBJ2-3; 8 bases map to TRBD2. This CDR3 is built from 15 residues. Unmatched junction bases numbered 8, after V lost 3 bases and J lost 5 bases. Germline V CDR1 and CDR2: SGHDT, YYEEEE. The DNA for the CDR3 is TGTGCCAGCAGCTGGTTTCAGCGGGAGTTAGATACGCAGTATTTT. Protein product: CASSWFQRELDTQYF. Filled out from reference TRBV5-6 and TRBJ2-3, the complete variable domain reads DAGVTQSPTHLIKTRGQQVTLRCSPKSGHDTVSWYQQALGQGPQFIFQYYEEEERQRGNFPDRFSGHQFPNYSSELNVNALLLGDSALYLCASSWFQRELDTQYFGPGTRLTVL.

This clonotype occurred many times. The chain couples TRBV5-1 to TRBJ2-7; 9 bases are shared with TRBD1. After removal of 7 bases from V and 1 base from J, the junction contained 6 bases not matched to a gene. The CDR3 runs 14 residues. Germline V CDR1 and CDR2: SGHRS, YFSETQ. CDR3 residues: CASQGQGQSYEQYF. CDR3 DNA sequence: TGCGCCAGCCAAGGACAGGGGCAATCCTACGAGCAGTACTTC.

V and J are TRBV28 and TRBJ2-7, with D perhaps matching TRBD1 (6 bases). The CDR3 extends over 15 amino acids. The V gene's germline CDR1 is MDHEN and CDR2 SYDVKM. V was trimmed by 2 bases and J by 7 bases, leaving 18 bases between them. The CDR3 coding sequence is TGTGCCAGCAGTTTAAAGGGGACACCGGAGCTTGAGCAGTACTTC. This codes for CASSLKGTPELEQYF.